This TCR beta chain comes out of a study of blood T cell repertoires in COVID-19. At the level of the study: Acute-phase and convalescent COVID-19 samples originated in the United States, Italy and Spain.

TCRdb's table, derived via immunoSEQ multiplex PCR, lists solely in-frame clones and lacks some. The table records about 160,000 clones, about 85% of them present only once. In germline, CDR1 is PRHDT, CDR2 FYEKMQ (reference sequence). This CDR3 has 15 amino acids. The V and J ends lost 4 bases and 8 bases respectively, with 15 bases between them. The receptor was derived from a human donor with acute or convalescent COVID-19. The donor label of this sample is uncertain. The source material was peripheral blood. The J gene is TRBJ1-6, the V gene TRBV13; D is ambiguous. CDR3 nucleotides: TGTGCCAGCAGCTCCCAGAGGGCGCGTGATTCACCCCTCCACTTT. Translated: CASSSQRARDSPLHF.